These 29 T cell receptor beta chains originate from one sample sequenced in a study of CD8+ T cells in alopecia areata. The authors extracted RNA and reverse transcribed it into cDNA as the sequencing template. The repertoire was sequenced with immunoSEQ multiplex PCR; TCRdb's copy has only in-frame clones and lacks some. The sample records more than 95,000 clones, more than 35% being singletons. Sequencing input: CD4+ T cells sorted from blood. Receptors originate from a human donor with alopecia areata.

This clone was counted between two and nine times. The rearrangement joins TRBV6-5 to TRBJ2-1; D possibly uses TRBD1 or TRBD2 (5 bases each). Germline assignment: CDR1 MNHEY and CDR2 SVGAGI. This CDR3 is 15 amino acids long. Trimming removed 3 bases from V and 2 bases from J, with 11 bases in between. CDR3 in amino acids: CASSYRDRTYNEQFF. The CDR3 DNA follows: TGTGCCAGCAGTTATAGGGACCGAACCTACAATGAGCAGTTCTTC.

In its sample, this clone was seen a few times. A junction end diverges from the germline sequence, so it may reflect a read error. J is TRBJ2-1 and V is TRBV29-1, with D maybe TRBD1 (5 bases). Germline V gives CDR1 SQVTM, CDR2 ANQGSEA. The CDR3 is made up of 16 amino acids. The CDR3 bases are TGCAGCGTCGGTAAGGTCAGGGTTTCCCTATACAGTGAGCAGTTCTTC. Translation gives CSVGKVRVSLYSEQFF.

This clone occurred a few times. The V and J genes are TRBV28 and TRBJ2-3, with D hard to call. Trimming removed 2 bases from V and 6 bases from J, with 12 bases in between. Germline V CDR1 and CDR2: MDHEN, SYDVKM. CDR3 length: 14 residues. CDR3 DNA: TGTGCCAGCAGTTTAGGGTCCAGCCGGGATACGCAGTATTTT. It is translated as CASSLGSSRDTQYF.

This clone has only a few counts. This chain uses TRBV30 with TRBJ2-7; 9 nucleotides align to TRBD1. Germline assignment: CDR1 GTSNPN and CDR2 SVGIG (reference sequence). With V trimmed by 3 bases and J by 5 bases, 8 bases remained unmatched. The CDR3 runs to 14 residues. The chain's CDR3 is CAWREQGAKDEQYF. CDR3 coding DNA: TGTGCCTGGAGAGAACAGGGGGCCAAGGACGAGCAGTACTTC.

Concerning this clone itself: In the same sample, other DNA sequences code for this CDR3. The gene calls are TRBV5-1 and TRBJ2-5, with 11 bases aligning to TRBD1. V lost 4 bases and J lost 2; bases outside the gene matches: 4. This CDR3 is built from 15 residues. Germline CDR1 and CDR2: SGHRS and YFSETQ. The CDR3 nucleotides are TGCGCCAGCAGCCTCGGGACAGGGGGACAAGAGACCCAGTACTTC. Translation gives CASSLGTGGQETQYF.

V usage is TRBV29-1 and J usage is TRBJ2-7; perhaps TRBD2 as D (5 bases). V was shortened by 6 bases and J by 7 bases, with 19 bases between the two germline ends. The germline CDR1 and CDR2 sequences are SQVTM and ANQGSEA. This CDR3 region has 13 residues. CDR3 residues: CSVTVGGLGEQYF. DNA for the CDR3: TGCAGCGTGACGGTGGGTGGACTTGGTGAGCAGTACTTC.

The rearrangement links TRBV29-1 to TRBJ2-5, with D tentatively TRBD1 or TRBD2 (6 bases each). The germline V gene has CDR1 SQVTM and CDR2 ANQGSEA. The CDR3 length is 14 residues. The ends were cut back, 4 bases at V and 5 bases at J, with 17 bases in the middle. The CDR3 DNA is TGCAGCGTTGGATGGACAGTTGGGGGGGAGACCCAGTACTTC. It translates to CSVGWTVGGETQYF.

The gene calls are TRBV19 and TRBJ2-5, with no clear D. Per the germline V gene, CDR1 is LNHDA and CDR2 is SQIVND (reference sequence). This CDR3 region has 15 residues. With 5 bases removed from V and 1 base from J, the gap between germline ends came to 14 bases. CDR3 coding DNA: TGTGCCAGTAGTCCCCGTTGGGCTCCCCAAGAGACCCAGTACTTC. Translation gives CASSPRWAPQETQYF.

V and J are TRBV28 and TRBJ2-3; D might be TRBD1 (6 bases). The germline V gene has CDR1 MDHEN and CDR2 SYDVKM. V was clipped by 7 bases and J by 9 bases, with 11 bases between them. This CDR3 region has 11 residues. In DNA, the CDR3 is TGTGCCAGCACTCAACAGGGAACGCAGTATTTT. It encodes CASTQQGTQYF.

This clone was recorded once. CDR3 sequence: CASSQDSGVNTEAFF. The CDR3 DNA sequence: TGTGCCAGCAGCCAAGATTCAGGAGTGAACACTGAAGCTTTCTTT. V gene TRBV4-2 combines with J gene TRBJ1-1; D is ambiguous. This CDR3 spans 15 amino acids. V shed 0 bases and J shed 0 bases, with 8 bases lying between them. Germline lookup yields CDR1 LGHNA and CDR2 YNFKEQ.

This clone was seen only a few times. This rearrangement joins TRBV10-3 to TRBJ2-7, with TRBD2 identical over 13 bases. The CDR3 totals 18 residues. The J segment lost 0 bases and the V segment lost 6 bases, leaving 11 bases of the junction unmatched. Germline lookup yields CDR1 ENHRY and CDR2 SYGVKD. As DNA, the CDR3 is TGTGCCATCAGGGGTAGGGGACTAGCGGGAATCAACTCCTACGAGCAGTACTTC. Translation gives CAIRGRGLAGINSYEQYF.

This clone was seen more than once but under ten times. J is TRBJ1-4 and V is TRBV5-1; TRBD1 might be the D (6 bases). Germline V CDR1 and CDR2: SGHRS, YFSETQ. This CDR3 has 13 amino acids. V was trimmed by 1 base and J by 8 bases, leaving 9 bases between them. The CDR3 DNA reads TGCGCCAGCAGCTTGCATAGGGGGGAAAAACTGTTTTTT. Translated, it gives CASSLHRGEKLFF. The whole variable domain, filled in from reference TRBV5-1 and TRBJ1-4, reads KAGVTQTPRYLIKTRGQQVTLSCSPISGHRSVSWYQQTPGQGLQFLFEYFSETQRNKGNFPGRFSGRQFSNSRSEMNVSTLELGDSALYLCASSLHRGEKLFFGSGTQLSVL.

The V and J genes are TRBV6-5 and TRBJ2-1, with TRBD1 identical over 9 bases. Germline lookup yields CDR1 MNHEY and CDR2 SVGAGI. With 2 bases clipped from V and 4 bases from J, the junction kept 3 bases outside the gene matches. This CDR3 is 15 amino acids long. The CDR3 DNA reads as TGTGCCAGCAGTTACGACAGGGGGGCGTACAATGAGCAGTTCTTC. As protein: CASSYDRGAYNEQFF.

This chain joins TRBV19 and TRBJ2-1; tentatively, D is TRBD1 or TRBD2 (5 bases each). CDR3 length: 15 residues. V was clipped by 7 bases and J by 0 bases, with 13 bases between them. From germline, CDR1 is LNHDA and CDR2 SQIVND (reference sequence). In nucleotides, the CDR3 is TGTGCCAGTACCCGTAATGGGGGCTCCTACAATGAGCAGTTCTTC. Protein sequence: CASTRNGGSYNEQFF.

This clone has only a few counts. The chain links TRBV28 to TRBJ2-2, with a possible D match to TRBD2 (6 bases). The CDR3 contains 16 residues. V lost 4 bases and J 3 bases, leaving 15 bases between the germline ends. In germline, CDR1 is MDHEN, CDR2 SYDVKM. CDR3 region: CASSYPIGRHTGELFF. CDR3 nucleotide sequence: TGTGCCAGCAGTTACCCGATAGGGAGGCACACCGGGGAGCTGTTTTTT.

This CDR3 reads CASSLAVAADTQYF. The CDR3 DNA reads as TGTGCCAGCAGCTTGGCAGTGGCCGCCGATACGCAGTATTTT. The rearrangement uses TRBV5-4 and TRBJ2-3; no clear D. V shed 0 bases and J shed 6 bases, with 11 bases lying between them. The germline gives CDR1 SGHNT, CDR2 YYREEE (reference sequence). The CDR3 totals 14 residues.

On this clone: At one of its ends the junction is not consistent with the germline gene, which may arise from a read error. This chain joins TRBV11-2 and TRBJ2-7; possible D gene TRBD2, 5 bases. Germline V gene data show CDR1 as SGHAT and CDR2 as FQNNGV. This CDR3 has 13 amino acids. In DNA, the CDR3 is TGTGCCAGCAGCTTTTCGGGGTCGAGCTATAAGAACTTC. It encodes CASSFSGSSYKNF.

The chain carries TRBV7-9 and TRBJ2-1; 9 bases are a match to TRBD2. The CDR3 spans 15 residues. Germline loops: CDR1 SEHNR, CDR2 FQNEAQ (reference sequence). Germline trimming cut 0 bases from V and 7 bases from J; bases unmatched to any gene: 4. In nucleotides, the CDR3 is TGTGCCAGCAGCTTAGCGGCTAGCGGGGTAAATGAGCAGTTCTTC. Encoded protein: CASSLAASGVNEQFF. Drawing the rest from reference TRBV7-9 and TRBJ2-1, the complete variable domain is DTGVSQNPRHKITKRGQNVTFRCDPISEHNRLYWYRQTLGQGPEFLTYFQNEAQLEKSRLLSDRFSAERPKGSFSTLEIQRTEQGDSAMYLCASSLAASGVNEQFFGPGTRLTVL.

This clone was picked up a small number of times. As DNA, the CDR3 is TGTGCCTTAACAGGGGGTCCTGAAAAACTGTTTTTT. Its protein is CALTGGPEKLFF. The rearrangement links TRBV30 to TRBJ1-4; TRBD1 agrees at 8 bases. The junction had 5 bases not matched to a gene; V was cut back by 7 bases and J by 7 bases. The CDR3 extends over 12 amino acids. CDR1 and CDR2 from the germline V gene are GTSNPN and SVGIG (reference sequence).

The rearrangement uses TRBV30 and TRBJ2-3, with D hard to call. The CDR3 is 13 amino acids. CDR1 and CDR2 from the germline V gene are GTSNPN and SVGIG (reference sequence). The V gene lost 3 bases and the J gene lost 6 bases, with 13 bases spanning the gap. CDR3 sequence: CAWRELVPDTQYF. The CDR3 DNA sequence: TGTGCCTGGAGAGAACTTGTTCCGGATACGCAGTATTTT.

There are a few counts of this clone. This chain joins TRBV7-2 and TRBJ2-3; possibly TRBD1 or TRBD2 for D (5 bases each). CDR1 and CDR2 from the germline V gene are SGHTA and FQGNSA. The length of the CDR3 is 13 residues. V was pared by 3 bases and J by 4 bases, with 8 bases between. The DNA for the CDR3 is TGTGCCAGCAGCTTTGGGACCGCAGATACGCAGTATTTT. This translates into CASSFGTADTQYF.

V and J are TRBV29-1 and TRBJ1-4, with 10 nucleotides matching TRBD1. The V gene's germline CDR1 is SQVTM and CDR2 ANQGSEA. The CDR3 spans 15 residues. V gave up 7 bases and J gave up 5 bases; unmatched junction bases: 10. The CDR3 bases are TGCAGCGCAACGAAACCGGGACAGGGGAATGAAAAACTGTTTTTT. Amino acids: CSATKPGQGNEKLFF.

The rearrangement joins TRBV29-1 to TRBJ1-1, with D unclear. CDR3 length: 11 amino acids. Between the trimmed V and J ends, which lost 3 bases and 8 bases, there was a span of 10 bases. Germline V CDR1 and CDR2: SQVTM, ANQGSEA. DNA of the CDR3: TGCAGCGTTGACCGTATCAGGGAAGCTTTCTTT. Its protein product is CSVDRIREAFF.

The V and J genes are TRBV30 and TRBJ2-6, with D unclear. Germline CDR1 reads GTSNPN; CDR2 reads SVGIG (reference sequence). This CDR3 region has 14 residues. The ends were cut back, 3 bases at V and 0 bases at J, with 6 bases in the middle. The CDR3 region is CAWSTSSGANVLTF. As DNA, the CDR3 is TGTGCCTGGAGCACCTCCTCTGGGGCCAACGTCCTGACTTTC. The whole variable domain, remainder taken from reference TRBV30 and TRBJ2-6, is SQTIHQWPATLVQPVGSPLSLECTVEGTSNPNLYWYRQAAGRGLQLLFYSVGIGQISSEVPQNLSASRPQDRQFILSSKKLLLSDSGFYLCAWSTSSGANVLTFGAGSRLTVL.

The chain joins TRBV29-1 to TRBJ2-3; 10 nucleotides agree with TRBD2. Germline V CDR1 and CDR2: SQVTM, ANQGSEA. This CDR3 region has 14 residues. Trimming took 4 bases from V and 4 from J; bases not matched to a gene: 5. This CDR3 reads CSVGASGSADTQYF. CDR3 nucleotide sequence: TGCAGCGTTGGGGCTAGCGGGAGTGCAGATACGCAGTATTTT.

The gene calls are TRBV29-1 and TRBJ2-2; 7 positions agree with TRBD2. The V gene's germline CDR1 is SQVTM and CDR2 ANQGSEA. Germline trimming cut 8 bases from V and 0 bases from J; bases unmatched to any gene: 6. This CDR3 comprises 14 residues. Written as DNA, the CDR3 is TGCAGCACCAGCGGGACCTCGAACACCGGGGAGCTGTTTTTT. This sequence encodes CSTSGTSNTGELFF.

This clone was detected only a few times. This chain links TRBV23-1 with TRBJ1-4; D not certain. TRBV23-1 is an ORF for which the function is uncertain. V was pared by 7 bases and J by 8 bases, with 20 bases between. The CDR3 loop spans 15 amino acids. The DNA for the CDR3 is TGCGCCAGCACCCGCCCTCTTGGACGAGAAGAAAAACTGTTTTTT. Amino acid sequence: CASTRPLGREEKLFF.

This clone was detected only a few times. The chain is built from TRBV5-1 and TRBJ2-7; maybe TRBD2 (6 bases). Trimming took off 1 base at V and 2 bases at J, with 10 bases between the two ends. Per the germline V gene, CDR1 is SGHRS and CDR2 is YFSETQ. The CDR3 runs 14 residues. The CDR3 loop reads CASSLRGIPYEQYF. In nucleotides, the CDR3 is TGCGCCAGCAGCTTGCGGGGGATCCCCTACGAGCAGTACTTC.

This chain uses TRBV30 with TRBJ1-1; a possible D gene is TRBD1 (6 bases). Germline CDR1 GTSNPN, CDR2 SVGIG (reference sequence). V dropped 0 bases and J dropped 7 bases, with 12 bases sitting between them. This CDR3 has 13 residues. DNA for the CDR3: TGTGCCTGGAGTGTAGGCAGGGGCCTTGAAGCTTTCTTT. Protein sequence: CAWSVGRGLEAFF.